The source of this T cell receptor (beta chain) is a study of shared clonotypes between healthy human individuals. The study ran the assay at deep level. The assay was immunoSEQ multiplex PCR, and TCRdb's table has in-frame clones only and misses some. The table lists roughly 510,000 clones, nearly 80% of them singletons. CDR1 is ENHRY and CDR2 is SYGVKD in the germline V gene. There are 14 residues in the CDR3. The trim removed 2 bases at V and 4 bases at J, leaving 5 bases unmatched. The gene calls are TRBV10-3 and TRBJ2-7; 7 positions agree with TRBD2. The sequencing sample was made of PBMCs. The source is a woman in her thirties or forties in good health. Some clones in this sample may be carry-over from other donors' samples. CDR3 amino acids: CAISEAGVRYEQYF. CDR3 nucleotides: TGTGCCATCAGTGAGGCGGGAGTGCGGTACGAGCAGTACTTC.